This TCR beta chain was captured in a study of beta chain features in type 1 diabetes. Broader study findings: Patients with type 1 diabetes carried fewer insertions and had more deletions at their VDJ junctions.

A word on this clone: Its specificity is unknown.

The sequenced template was cDNA made from the entire isolated RNA. The assay was immunoSEQ multiplex PCR, and TCRdb's table has in-frame clones only and misses some. Of 330,000 or so clones in the sample, roughly 15% were seen once. The CDR3 is made up of 14 amino acids. V was clipped by 4 bases and J by 5 bases, with 14 bases between them. The V gene's germline CDR1 is SEHNR and CDR2 FQNEAQ (reference sequence). The TCR comes from a man aged 25-45 years in good health. The chain has TRBV7-9 and TRBJ2-5; TRBD2 might be the D (7 bases). Sequenced: central memory CD4+ T cells from blood. CDR3 residues: CASSSSGGRETQYF. The CDR3 region has the DNA TGTGCCAGCAGCTCATCCGGGGGGCGGGAGACCCAGTACTTC.